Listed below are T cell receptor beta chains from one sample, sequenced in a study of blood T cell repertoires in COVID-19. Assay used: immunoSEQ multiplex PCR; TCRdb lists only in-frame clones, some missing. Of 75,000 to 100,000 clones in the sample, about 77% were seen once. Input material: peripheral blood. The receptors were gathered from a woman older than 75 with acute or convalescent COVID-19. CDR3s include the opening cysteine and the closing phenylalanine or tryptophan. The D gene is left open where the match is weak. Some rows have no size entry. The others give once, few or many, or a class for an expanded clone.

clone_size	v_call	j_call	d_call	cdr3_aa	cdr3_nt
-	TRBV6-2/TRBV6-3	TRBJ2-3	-	CASSSGSLPSTQYF	TGTGCCAGCAGTTCCGGGTCCCTCCCTTCTACGCAGTATTTT
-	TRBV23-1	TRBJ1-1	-	CASRYRDLNTEAFF	TGCGCCAGCAGGTACAGGGACCTGAACACTGAAGCTTTCTTT
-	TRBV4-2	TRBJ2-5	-	CASSQVAGGETQYF	TGTGCCAGCAGCCAAGTTGCAGGGGGGGAGACCCAGTACTTC
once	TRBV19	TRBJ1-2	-	CASSRSRTRGYTF	TGTGCCAGTAGTAGGTCCAGAACCCGTGGCTACACCTTC
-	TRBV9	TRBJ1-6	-	CASSVEGEKSPLHF	TGTGCCAGCAGCGTAGAGGGGGAGAAATCACCCCTCCACTTT
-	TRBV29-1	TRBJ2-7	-	CSFSGLSYEQYF	TGCAGCTTTTCGGGACTGAGTTACGAGCAGTACTTC
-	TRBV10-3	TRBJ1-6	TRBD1	CAISEALGQGYSPLHF	TGTGCCATCAGTGAGGCTCTGGGACAGGGTTACTCACCCCTCCACTTT
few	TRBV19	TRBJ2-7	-	CASNRVVGPYEQYF	TGTGCCAGTAATCGGGTGGTTGGTCCCTACGAGCAGTACTTC
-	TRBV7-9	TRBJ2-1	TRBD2	CASSLEGLAAQYSYNEQFF	TGTGCCAGCAGCCTAGAGGGACTAGCCGCCCAGTACTCCTACAATGAGCAGTTCTTC
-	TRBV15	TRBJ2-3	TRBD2	CATSRGEGSSDTQYF	TGTGCCACCAGCAGAGGGGAGGGATCTTCAGATACGCAGTATTTT
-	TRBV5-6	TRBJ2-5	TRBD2	CASSRRGDQETQYF	TGTGCCAGCAGCCGTCGGGGGGACCAAGAGACCCAGTACTTC
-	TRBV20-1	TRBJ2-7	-	CSASGRGRANEQYF	TGCAGTGCTAGTGGTAGGGGGAGGGCCAACGAGCAGTACTTC
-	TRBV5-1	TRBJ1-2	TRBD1	CASREGTGGYGYTF	TGCGCCAGCAGGGAAGGGACAGGGGGATATGGCTACACCTTC
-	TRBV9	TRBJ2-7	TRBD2	CASSARTSEPYEQYF	TGTGCCAGCAGCGCCCGGACTAGCGAGCCCTACGAGCAGTACTTC
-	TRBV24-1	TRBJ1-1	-	CATRNRDVNTEAFF	TGTGCCACCAGGAACAGGGACGTGAACACTGAAGCTTTCTTT
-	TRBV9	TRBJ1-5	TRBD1	CASSVAGTGDQPQHF	TGTGCCAGCAGCGTAGCGGGGACAGGGGATCAGCCCCAGCATTTT
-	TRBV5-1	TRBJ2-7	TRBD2	CASSQTSARGEQYF	TGCGCCAGCAGCCAGACTAGCGCCCGCGGGGAGCAGTACTTC
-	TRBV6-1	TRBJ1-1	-	CASSEGNRVGRAHTEAFF	TGTGCCAGCAGTGAAGGAAACAGGGTGGGCCGGGCGCACACTGAAGCTTTCTTT
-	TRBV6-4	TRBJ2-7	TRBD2	CASSQSGGSYEQYF	TGTGCCAGCAGTCAAAGCGGGGGCTCCTACGAGCAGTACTTC
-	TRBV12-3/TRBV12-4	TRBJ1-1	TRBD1	CASGDSMNTEAFF	TGTGCCAGCGGGGACAGCATGAACACTGAAGCTTTCTTT
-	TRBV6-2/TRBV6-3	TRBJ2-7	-	CASSSGDRYEQYF	TGTGCCAGCAGTTCAGGGGACCGCTACGAGCAGTACTTC
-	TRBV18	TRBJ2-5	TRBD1	CASSPRPGQGQETQYF	TGTGCCAGCTCACCTAGACCGGGACAGGGCCAAGAGACCCAGTACTTC
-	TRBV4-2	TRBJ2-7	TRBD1	CASSQGQGADEQYF	TGTGCCAGCAGCCAGGGACAGGGGGCTGACGAGCAGTACTTC
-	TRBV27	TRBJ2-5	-	CASSLSASWRETQYF	TGTGCCAGCAGTTTATCGGCTAGCTGGCGAGAGACCCAGTACTTC
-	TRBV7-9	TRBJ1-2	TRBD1	CASSLDRGEEGYTF	TGTGCCAGCAGCTTGGACAGGGGGGAAGAGGGCTACACCTTC
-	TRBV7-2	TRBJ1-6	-	CASSLGLLGDSPLHF	TGTGCCAGCAGCTTAGGGTTACTCGGGGATTCACCCCTCCACTTT
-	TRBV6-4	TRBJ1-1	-	CASSTSINTEAFF	-
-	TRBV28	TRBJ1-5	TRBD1	CASSLGTGNQPQHF	TGTGCCAGCAGCCTGGGGACAGGGAATCAGCCCCAGCATTTT
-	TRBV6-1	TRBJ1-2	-	CASSEAEVSGRLETF	TGTGCCAGCAGTGAAGCGGAGGTGTCAGGAAGACTAGAAACCTTC
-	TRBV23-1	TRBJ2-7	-	CASSQGGAYEQYF	TGCGCCAGCAGTCAAGGAGGGGCCTACGAGCAGTACTTC
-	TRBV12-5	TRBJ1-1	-	CASGLEAEAEAFF	TGTGCTAGTGGTTTGGAGGCAGAGGCTGAAGCTTTCTTT
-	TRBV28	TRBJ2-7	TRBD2	CASREGLYEQYF	TGTGCCTCCCGGGAGGGCTTATACGAGCAGTACTTC
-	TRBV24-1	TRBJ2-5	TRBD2	CATGGGIGETQYF	TGTGCCACCGGCGGGGGGATAGGAGAGACCCAGTACTTC
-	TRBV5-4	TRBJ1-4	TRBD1	CASSLDRGREKLFF	TGTGCCAGCAGCTTGGACAGGGGGCGTGAAAAACTGTTTTTT
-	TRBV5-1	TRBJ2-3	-	CASSPTLANTDTQYF	TGCGCCAGCAGTCCTACCCTAGCGAACACAGATACGCAGTATTTT
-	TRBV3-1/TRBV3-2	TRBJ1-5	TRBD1	CASSQGQGRQPQHF	TGTGCCAGCAGCCAAGGACAGGGTAGGCAGCCCCAGCATTTT
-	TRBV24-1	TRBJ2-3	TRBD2	CATSDLGSGSTDTQYF	TGTGCCACCAGTGACCTAGGTAGCGGGAGCACAGATACGCAGTATTTT
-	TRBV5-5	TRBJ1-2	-	CASSPHREGGYTF	TGTGCCAGCAGCCCGCACAGGGAAGGCGGCTACACCTTC
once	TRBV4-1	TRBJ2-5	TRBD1	CASSQGRGLETQYF	TGCGCCAGCAGCCAAGGCAGGGGGTTAGAGACCCAGTACTTC